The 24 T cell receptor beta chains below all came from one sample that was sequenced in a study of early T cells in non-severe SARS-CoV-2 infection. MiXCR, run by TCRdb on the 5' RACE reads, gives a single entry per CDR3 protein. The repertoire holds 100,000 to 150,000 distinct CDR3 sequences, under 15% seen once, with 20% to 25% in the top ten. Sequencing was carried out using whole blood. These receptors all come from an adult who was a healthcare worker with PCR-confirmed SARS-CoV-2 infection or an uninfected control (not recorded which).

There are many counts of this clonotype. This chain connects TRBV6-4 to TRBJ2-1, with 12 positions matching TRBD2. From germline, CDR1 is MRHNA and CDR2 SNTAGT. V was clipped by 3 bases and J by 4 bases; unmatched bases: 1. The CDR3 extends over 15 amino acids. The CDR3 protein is CASSEGTSGYNEQFF. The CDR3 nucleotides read TGTGCCAGCAGTGAAGGGACTAGCGGGTACAATGAGCAGTTCTTC.

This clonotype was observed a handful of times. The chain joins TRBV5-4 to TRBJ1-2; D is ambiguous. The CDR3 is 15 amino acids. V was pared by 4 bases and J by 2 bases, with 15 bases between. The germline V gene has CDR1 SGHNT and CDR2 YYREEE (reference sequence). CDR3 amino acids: CASSQPGVGNYGYTF. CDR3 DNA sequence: TGTGCCAGCAGCCAGCCAGGCGTGGGCAACTATGGCTACACCTTC. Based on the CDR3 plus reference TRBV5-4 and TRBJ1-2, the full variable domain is ETGVTQSPTHLIKTRGQQVTLRCSSQSGHNTVSWYQQALGQGPQFIFQYYREEENGRGNFPPRFSGLQFPNYSSELNVNALELDDSALYLCASSQPGVGNYGYTFGSGTRLTVV.

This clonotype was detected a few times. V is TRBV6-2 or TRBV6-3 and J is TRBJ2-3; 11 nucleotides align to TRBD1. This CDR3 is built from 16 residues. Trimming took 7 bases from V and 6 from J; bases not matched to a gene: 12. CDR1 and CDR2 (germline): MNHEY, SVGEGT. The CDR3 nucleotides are TGTGCCAGCAATTTCGACGGGACAGGGGGATCGGATACGCAGTATTTT. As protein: CASNFDGTGGSDTQYF.

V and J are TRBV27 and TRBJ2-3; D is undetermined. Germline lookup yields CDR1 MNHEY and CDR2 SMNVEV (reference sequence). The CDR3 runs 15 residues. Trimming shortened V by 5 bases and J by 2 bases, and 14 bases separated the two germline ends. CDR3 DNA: TGTGCCAGCAGTCCCTCCTCCGTGAACACAGATACGCAGTATTTT. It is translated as CASSPSSVNTDTQYF.

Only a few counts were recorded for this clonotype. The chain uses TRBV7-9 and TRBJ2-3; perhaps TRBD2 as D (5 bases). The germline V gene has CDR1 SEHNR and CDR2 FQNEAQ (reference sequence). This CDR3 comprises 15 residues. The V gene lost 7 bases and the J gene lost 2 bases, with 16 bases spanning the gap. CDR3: CASTPGGLNTDTQYF. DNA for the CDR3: TGTGCCAGCACCCCGGGCGGGCTAAACACAGATACGCAGTATTTT.

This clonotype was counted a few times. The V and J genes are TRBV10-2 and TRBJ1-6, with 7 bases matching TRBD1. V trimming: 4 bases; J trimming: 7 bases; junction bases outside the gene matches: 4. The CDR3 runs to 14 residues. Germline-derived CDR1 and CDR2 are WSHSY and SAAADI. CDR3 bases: TGCGCCAGCAGTGGACAGGGCACAAATTCACCCCTCCACTTT. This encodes CASSGQGTNSPLHF.

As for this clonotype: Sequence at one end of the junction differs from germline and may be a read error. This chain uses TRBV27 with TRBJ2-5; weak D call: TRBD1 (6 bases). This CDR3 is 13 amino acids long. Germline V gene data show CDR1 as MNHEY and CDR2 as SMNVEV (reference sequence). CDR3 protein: CAGSEGTRETQYF. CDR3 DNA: TGTGCCGGCAGTGAAGGGACAAGAGAGACCCAGTACTTC.

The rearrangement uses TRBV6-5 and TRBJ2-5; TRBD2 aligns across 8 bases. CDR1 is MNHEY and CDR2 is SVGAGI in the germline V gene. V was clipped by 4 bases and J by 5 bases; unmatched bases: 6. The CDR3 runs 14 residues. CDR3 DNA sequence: TGTGCCAGCAGTTCCACGGGGGGGTCGGAGACCCAGTACTTC. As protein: CASSSTGGSETQYF.

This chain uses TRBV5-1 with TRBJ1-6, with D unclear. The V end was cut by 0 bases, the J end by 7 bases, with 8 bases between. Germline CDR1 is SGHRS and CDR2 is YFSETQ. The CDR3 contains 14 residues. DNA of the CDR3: TGCGCCAGCAGCTTGGGGGCCCACAATTCACCCCTCCACTTT. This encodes CASSLGAHNSPLHF.

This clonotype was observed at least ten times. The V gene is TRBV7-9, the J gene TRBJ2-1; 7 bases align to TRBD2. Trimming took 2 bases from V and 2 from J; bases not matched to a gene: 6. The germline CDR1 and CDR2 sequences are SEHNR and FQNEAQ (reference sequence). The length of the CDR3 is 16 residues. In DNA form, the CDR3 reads TGTGCCAGCAGCTTATATACGGGACTAACCTACAATGAGCAGTTCTTC. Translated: CASSLYTGLTYNEQFF.

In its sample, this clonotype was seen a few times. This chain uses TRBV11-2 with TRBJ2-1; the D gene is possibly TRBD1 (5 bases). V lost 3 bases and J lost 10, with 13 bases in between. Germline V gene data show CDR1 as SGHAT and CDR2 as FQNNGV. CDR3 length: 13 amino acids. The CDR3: CASSFGERGEQFF. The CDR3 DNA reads TGTGCCAGCAGCTTCGGTGAAAGGGGCGAGCAGTTCTTC.

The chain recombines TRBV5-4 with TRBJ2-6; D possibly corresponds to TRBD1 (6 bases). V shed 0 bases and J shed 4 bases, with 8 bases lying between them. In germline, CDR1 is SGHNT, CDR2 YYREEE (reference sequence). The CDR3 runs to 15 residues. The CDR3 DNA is TGTGCCAGCAGCTTGGGGGACACAGGGGCCAACGTCCTGACTTTC. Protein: CASSLGDTGANVLTF. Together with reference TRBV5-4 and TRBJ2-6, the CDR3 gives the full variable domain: ETGVTQSPTHLIKTRGQQVTLRCSSQSGHNTVSWYQQALGQGPQFIFQYYREEENGRGNFPPRFSGLQFPNYSSELNVNALELDDSALYLCASSLGDTGANVLTFGAGSRLTVL.

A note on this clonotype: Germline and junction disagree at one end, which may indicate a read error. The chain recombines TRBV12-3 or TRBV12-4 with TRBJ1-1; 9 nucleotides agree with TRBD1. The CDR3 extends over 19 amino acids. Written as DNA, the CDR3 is TGTGCCAGCAGTTCTAGAATAACCAACGTCCGGGACAGGGCCCTTGAAGCTTACTTT. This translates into CASSSRITNVRDRALEAYF.

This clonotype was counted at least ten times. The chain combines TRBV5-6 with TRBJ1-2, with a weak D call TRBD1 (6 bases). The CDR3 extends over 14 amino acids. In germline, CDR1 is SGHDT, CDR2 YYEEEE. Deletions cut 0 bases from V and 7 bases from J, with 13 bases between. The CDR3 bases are TGTGCCAGCAGCTTGGTTTCGGCAGGGGTTGGCTACACCTTC. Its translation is CASSLVSAGVGYTF.

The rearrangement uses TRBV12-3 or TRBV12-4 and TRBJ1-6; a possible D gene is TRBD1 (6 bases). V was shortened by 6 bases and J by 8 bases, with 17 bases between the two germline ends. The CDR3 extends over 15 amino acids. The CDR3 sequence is CASRSEDSHDSPLHF. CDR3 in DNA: TGTGCCAGCAGATCTGAGGACAGTCATGATTCACCCCTCCACTTT.

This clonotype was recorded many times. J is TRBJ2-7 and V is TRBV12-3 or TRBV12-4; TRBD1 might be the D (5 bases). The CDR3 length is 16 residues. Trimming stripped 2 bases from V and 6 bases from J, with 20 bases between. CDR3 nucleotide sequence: TGTGCCAGCAGTTTATACCCCGTTGATCACCAGGGCGAGCAGTACTTC. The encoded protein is CASSLYPVDHQGEQYF.

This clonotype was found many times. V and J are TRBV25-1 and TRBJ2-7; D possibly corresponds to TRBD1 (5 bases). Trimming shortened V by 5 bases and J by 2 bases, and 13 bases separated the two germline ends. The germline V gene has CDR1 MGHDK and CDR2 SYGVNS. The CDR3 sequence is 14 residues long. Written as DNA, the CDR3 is TGTGCCAGCAGTAATCCACAGGCGACCTACGAGCAGTACTTC. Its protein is CASSNPQATYEQYF.

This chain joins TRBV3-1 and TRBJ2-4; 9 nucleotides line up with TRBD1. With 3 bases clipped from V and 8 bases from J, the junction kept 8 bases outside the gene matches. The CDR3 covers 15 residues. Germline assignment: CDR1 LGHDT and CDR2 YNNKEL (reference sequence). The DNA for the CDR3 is TGTGCCAGCAGCCAGGCCGGGACAGGGTCTGACATTCAGTACTTC. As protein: CASSQAGTGSDIQYF. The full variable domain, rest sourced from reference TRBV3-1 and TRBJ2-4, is DTAVSQTPKYLVTQMGNDKSIKCEQNLGHDTMYWYKQDSKKFLKIMFSYNNKELIINETVPNRFSPKSPDKAHLNLHINSLELGDSAVYFCASSQAGTGSDIQYFGAGTRLSVL.

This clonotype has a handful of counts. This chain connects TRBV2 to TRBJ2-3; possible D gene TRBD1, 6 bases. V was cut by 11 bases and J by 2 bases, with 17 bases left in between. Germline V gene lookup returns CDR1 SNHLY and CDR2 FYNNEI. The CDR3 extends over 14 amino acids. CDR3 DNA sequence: TGTGCCTCTAGTGTGGGGGCCCCCACAGATACGCAGTATTTT. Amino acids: CASSVGAPTDTQYF.

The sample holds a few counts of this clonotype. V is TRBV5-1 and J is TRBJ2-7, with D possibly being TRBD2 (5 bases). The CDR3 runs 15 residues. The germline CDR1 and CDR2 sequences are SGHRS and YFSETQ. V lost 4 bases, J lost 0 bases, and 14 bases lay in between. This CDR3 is CASSPGDTRSYEQYF. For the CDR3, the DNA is TGCGCCAGCAGCCCCGGGGATACCCGCTCCTACGAGCAGTACTTC.

In nucleotides, the CDR3 is TGTGCCTGGAGTGTCGGACACGGATCGTTGAATTTAGCCAAAAACATTCAGTACTTC. Protein sequence: CAWSVGHGSLNLAKNIQYF. This rearrangement joins TRBV30 to TRBJ2-4; TRBD1 might be the D (5 bases). Trimming left V 0 bases short and J 0 bases short, with 21 bases between. Germline V gives CDR1 GTSNPN, CDR2 SVGIG (reference sequence). The CDR3 consists of 19 residues.

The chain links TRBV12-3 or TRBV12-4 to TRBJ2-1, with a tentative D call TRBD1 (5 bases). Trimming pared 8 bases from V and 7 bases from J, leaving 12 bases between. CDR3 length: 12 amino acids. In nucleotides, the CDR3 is TGTGCCAGCCAGAAAGGGGAAAATGAGCAGTTCTTC. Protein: CASQKGENEQFF.

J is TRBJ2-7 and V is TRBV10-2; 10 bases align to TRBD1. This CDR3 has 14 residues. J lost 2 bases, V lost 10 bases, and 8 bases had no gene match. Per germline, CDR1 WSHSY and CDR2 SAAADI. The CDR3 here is CATRWGQGTYEQYF. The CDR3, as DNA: TGCGCCACCCGGTGGGGACAGGGGACCTACGAGCAGTACTTC.

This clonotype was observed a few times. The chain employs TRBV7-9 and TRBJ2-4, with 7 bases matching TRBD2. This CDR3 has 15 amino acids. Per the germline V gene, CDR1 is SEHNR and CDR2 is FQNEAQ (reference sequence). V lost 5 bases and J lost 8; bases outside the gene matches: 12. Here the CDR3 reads CASSPPLAAEDIQYF. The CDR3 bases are TGTGCCAGCAGCCCACCCCTAGCGGCTGAGGACATTCAGTACTTC.